This T cell receptor beta chain was recovered during a study of graft-versus-host responses after intestinal transplantation. Germline V gene lookup returns CDR1 MGHDK and CDR2 SYGVNS. V shed 3 bases and J shed 4 bases, with 14 bases lying between them. This CDR3 has 15 residues. Data came from immunoSEQ multiplex PCR; TCRdb stores just in-frame clones and leaves some out. The table includes about 77,000 clones, roughly 90% detected once. Study-wide results and limits: Early post-transplant HvG declines showed an association with peak circulating GvH clone levels.

A word on this clone: Its antigen is currently unknown.

The clonotype originates from a human patient who received an intestinal transplant, so some T cells may come from the graft donor. The V gene is TRBV25-1, the J gene TRBJ2-3; tentatively, D is TRBD2 (7 bases). Sequencing used PBMCs, obtained 98 days after intestinal transplantation. The CDR3 is CASSEGGGASDTQYF. CDR3 nucleotides: TGTGCCAGCAGTGAGGGTGGGGGGGCCTCAGATACGCAGTATTTT.